A selection of T cell receptor beta chains follows, all from one sample in a study of blood T cell repertoires in COVID-19. Clones were sequenced by immunoSEQ multiplex PCR, and TCRdb holds only the in-frame ones, with some missing. The profile shows 360,000 or so clones, approximately 89% of them singletons. The sample consisted of peripheral blood. The receptors shown here come from a woman aged 55-69 years with COVID-19, enrolled during active disease. The CDR3 runs from the conserved cysteine through the conserved F or W.

j_call v_call cdr3_aa
TRBJ1-4 TRBV28 CASSHSGNLEKLFF
TRBJ1-1 TRBV10-2 CASRRNTEAFF
TRBJ1-6 TRBV2 CASSVGVNSPLHF
TRBJ1-1 TRBV7-8 CASSPRRQGSGEAFF
TRBJ1-2 TRBV7-9 CASSFYSRQPPHGGDGYTF
TRBJ2-7 TRBV9 CASSVDLGLAGPYEQYF
TRBJ2-1 TRBV5-1 CASSTGQGWYNEQFF
TRBJ2-7 TRBV19 CATRQGPYEQYF
TRBJ1-2 TRBV7-2 CASSSYTGTKGGYTF
TRBJ2-1 TRBV11-1 CASSPKQRDRPGFF
TRBJ2-7 TRBV2 CASCSTGVAYEQYF
TRBJ2-1 TRBV5-4 CASSQTSGGDKQFF
TRBJ2-2 TRBV10-1 CASRSNTGELFF
TRBJ1-4 TRBV5-1 CASSLGPTGGTNEKLFF
TRBJ2-2 TRBV30 CAWSSRGGTGELFF
TRBJ1-5 TRBV6-5 CASSQTESNQPQHF
TRBJ2-1 TRBV19 CASSIDTFLEQFF
TRBJ1-2 TRBV28 CASSLWREGAGYTF
TRBJ2-1 TRBV19 CASSPNGVAGSYNEQFF
TRBJ1-4 TRBV4-2 CASSQGALAEGLFF
TRBJ2-7 TRBV19 CASSPRRDSYEQYF
TRBJ1-4 TRBV9 CASSGGRQEKLFF
TRBJ1-5 TRBV19 CASTPDRGGNQPQHF
TRBJ1-1 TRBV6-5 CASSYAQGGEAFF
TRBJ1-1 TRBV4-1 CASSLKQGASFTEAFF
TRBJ1-2 TRBV4-2 CASSSRDSTNYGYTF
TRBJ1-1 TRBV7-3 CASSLGGDRHEAFF
TRBJ1-6 TRBV6-5 CASSYGQGVRSPLHF
TRBJ2-5 TRBV10-3 CAISTSGGDQETQYF
TRBJ2-7 TRBV3-1/TRBV3-2 CASSQEGRGGPYEQYF
TRBJ1-5 TRBV6-5 CASSLTGPEQPQHF
TRBJ1-3 TRBV12-3/TRBV12-4 CANIQGAGNTIYF
TRBJ1-2 TRBV5-4 CASSLKGGDRAGGYTF
TRBJ2-5 TRBV5-1 CASSLGDRAQETQYF
TRBJ2-3 TRBV20-1 CSASGTGRTDTQYF
TRBJ1-5 TRBV19 CASSTPRQGASNQPQHF
TRBJ1-4 TRBV30 CAWSVTGLEKLFF
TRBJ1-6 TRBV19 CASSIEQGNNSPLHF
TRBJ1-4 TRBV9 CASSGAQASTNEKLFF
TRBJ2-2 TRBV6-5 CASSQHGGTGELFF
TRBJ2-1 TRBV7-2 CASSLAGQFNNEQFF
TRBJ2-3 TRBV2 CASRRSHESIHTQYF
TRBJ2-3 TRBV3-1/TRBV3-2 CASSRSGEGTQYF
TRBJ1-2 TRBV18 CASSPSAANKFYGYTF
TRBJ1-1 TRBV28 CASSFRGGNTEAFF
TRBJ1-5 TRBV2 CASGAINQPQHF
TRBJ1-2 TRBV6-6 CASSYTDRGHGYTF
TRBJ2-5 TRBV6-4 CASPTGIETSIRETQYF
TRBJ2-7 TRBV18 CASSPDRAEQYF
TRBJ2-7 TRBV4-1 CASSQDIFFEQYF
TRBJ1-1 TRBV2 CASGGTGQGWAEAFF
TRBJ1-1 TRBV5-1 CASSLQQGSNTEAFF
TRBJ2-7 TRBV6-5 CASSYHRTGAYEQYF
TRBJ2-2 TRBV13 CASSLLGDSANTGELFF